The 10 T cell receptor beta chains below all came from one sample that was sequenced in a study of T cell repertoires in cytomegalovirus infection. A single record per CDR3 protein comes from TCRdb applying MiXCR to the reads. The table shows fewer than 550,000 distinct CDR3 sequences, with approximately 26% occurring only once. The sample taken for sequencing was PBMCs. These TCRs come from a human donor in good health (CMV status not recorded). Some clones in this sample may be carry-over from other donors' samples.

J is TRBJ2-4 and V is TRBV6-2 or TRBV6-3; D not certain. The CDR3 sequence is 13 residues long. V was pared by 8 bases and J by 0 bases, with 8 bases between. CDR1 is MNHEY, CDR2 SVGEGT, per germline. The CDR3 bases are TGTGCCAGCTACGAACAAGCCAAAAACATTCAGTACTTC. Translation: CASYEQAKNIQYF.

This clonotype occurred a few times. The chain recombines TRBV4-1 with TRBJ2-7; 14 bases map to TRBD2. The CDR3 covers 21 residues. V trimming: 1 base; J trimming: 1 base; junction bases outside the gene matches: 15. CDR1 is MGHRA, CDR2 YSYEKL, per germline. The CDR3 DNA is TGCGCCAGCAGCCAAGTCCGGTTCGGGACTAGCGGGAGAGTGGTGTCCTACGAGCAGTACTTC. Translation: CASSQVRFGTSGRVVSYEQYF.

This clonotype was picked up one time. Its ends do not fully match the called genes, so a read error is possible. The chain carries TRBV13 and TRBJ2-5; 7 bases match TRBD2. The CDR3 covers 15 residues. Germline V gene lookup returns CDR1 PRHDT and CDR2 FYEKMQ (reference sequence). Written as DNA, the CDR3 is TGTGCCAGCAGCCTAGGACTAGGGGAGGTAGAGACCCAGTACTTC. It codes for CASSLGLGEVETQYF.

The chain carries TRBV20-1 and TRBJ2-3; TRBD1 might be the D (6 bases). V was trimmed by 5 bases and J by 5 bases, leaving 17 bases between them. CDR1 and CDR2 (germline): DFQATT, SNEGSKA (reference sequence). CDR3 length equals 14 residues. The CDR3 reads CSAAPATGIDTQYF. Here the CDR3 DNA reads TGCAGTGCTGCCCCCGCAACAGGGATAGATACGCAGTATTTT.

The chain recombines TRBV20-1 with TRBJ2-5; a weak D match, TRBD1 (5 bases). Germline V gene sequence: CDR1 DFQATT, CDR2 SNEGSKA (reference sequence). CDR3 length: 13 residues. V lost 5 bases, J lost 1 base, and 11 bases lay in between. CDR3 nucleotide sequence: TGCAGTGCTCTGGGTGACAGCCAAGAGACCCAGTACTTC. Amino acids: CSALGDSQETQYF.

This clonotype was picked up a small number of times. The chain joins TRBV19 to TRBJ2-1; 9 nucleotides agree with TRBD2. Germline assignment: CDR1 LNHDA and CDR2 SQIVND (reference sequence). With V trimmed by 7 bases and J by 10 bases, 26 bases remained unmatched. This CDR3 has 19 residues. The CDR3: CASTGANTWGAGGPREQFF. The CDR3 DNA reads TGTGCCAGTACCGGGGCCAACACGTGGGGAGCGGGAGGACCTCGGGAGCAGTTCTTC. The variable domain in full, with the rest retrieved from reference TRBV19 and TRBJ2-1, is DGGITQSPKYLFRKEGQNVTLSCEQNLNHDAMYWYRQDPGQGLRLIYYSQIVNDFQKGDIAEGYSVSREKKESFPLTVTSAQKNPTAFYLCASTGANTWGAGGPREQFFGPGTRLTVL.

This chain links TRBV27 with TRBJ2-5, with D possibly being TRBD1 (5 bases). V lost 3 bases and J 5 bases, leaving 13 bases between the germline ends. The CDR3 consists of 14 residues. Germline lookup yields CDR1 MNHEY and CDR2 SMNVEV (reference sequence). CDR3 sequence: CASSFKGRFETQYF. The DNA of the CDR3 is TGTGCCAGCAGTTTCAAGGGGCGCTTCGAGACCCAGTACTTC.

The CDR3 region is CASTAGLVEQFF. In DNA form, the CDR3 reads TGTGCCAGCACCGCTGGTCTGGTTGAGCAGTTCTTC. The chain uses TRBV5-4 and TRBJ2-1; D is undetermined. The CDR3 consists of 12 residues. V lost 6 bases and J 9 bases, leaving 13 bases between the germline ends. The germline V gene encodes CDR1 SGHNT and CDR2 YYREEE (reference sequence).

This clonotype was detected a few times. For the CDR3, the DNA is TGCGCCAGCAGCCAAGACCAAGGGGGGGGAGGGGAGCAGTTCTTC. Translated, it gives CASSQDQGGGGEQFF. The genes are TRBV4-1 and TRBJ2-1; the D gene is possibly TRBD2 (7 bases). Germline-derived CDR1 and CDR2 are MGHRA and YSYEKL. V was clipped by 0 bases and J by 10 bases, with 16 bases between them. This CDR3 has 15 residues.

The rearrangement uses TRBV7-2 and TRBJ1-6; 7 nucleotides match TRBD1. The CDR3 spans 15 residues. V shed 5 bases, J shed 10 bases, and the junction held 11 bases outside the gene matches. CDR1 is SGHTA and CDR2 is FQGNSA in the germline V gene. The CDR3 loop reads CASSRTRGGWSPLHF. The CDR3 nucleotides are TGTGCCAGCAGCCGCACCAGAGGGGGCTGGTCACCCCTCCACTTT. The full variable domain, in which reference TRBV7-2 and TRBJ1-6 provide the parts outside the CDR3, is GAGVSQSPSNKVTEKGKDVELRCDPISGHTALYWYRQSLGQGLEFLIYFQGNSAPDKSGLPSDRFSAERTGGSVSTLTIQRTQQEDSAVYLCASSRTRGGWSPLHFGNGTRLTVT.